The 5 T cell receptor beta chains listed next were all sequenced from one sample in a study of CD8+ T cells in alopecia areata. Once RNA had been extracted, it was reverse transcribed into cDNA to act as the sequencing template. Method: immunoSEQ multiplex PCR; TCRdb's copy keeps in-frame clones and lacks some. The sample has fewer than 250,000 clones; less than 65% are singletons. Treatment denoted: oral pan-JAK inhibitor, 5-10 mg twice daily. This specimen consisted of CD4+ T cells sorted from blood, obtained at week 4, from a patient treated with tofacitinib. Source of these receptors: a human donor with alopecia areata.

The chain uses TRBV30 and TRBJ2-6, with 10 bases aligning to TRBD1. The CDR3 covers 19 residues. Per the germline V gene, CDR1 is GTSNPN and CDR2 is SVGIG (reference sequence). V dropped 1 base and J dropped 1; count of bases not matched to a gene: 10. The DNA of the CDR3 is TGTGCCTGGAGTGGGCTTTGGACAGGGGGACTGTCTGGGGCCAACGTCCTGACTTTC. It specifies CAWSGLWTGGLSGANVLTF. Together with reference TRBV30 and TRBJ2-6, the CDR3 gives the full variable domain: SQTIHQWPATLVQPVGSPLSLECTVEGTSNPNLYWYRQAAGRGLQLLFYSVGIGQISSEVPQNLSASRPQDRQFILSSKKLLLSDSGFYLCAWSGLWTGGLSGANVLTFGAGSRLTVL.

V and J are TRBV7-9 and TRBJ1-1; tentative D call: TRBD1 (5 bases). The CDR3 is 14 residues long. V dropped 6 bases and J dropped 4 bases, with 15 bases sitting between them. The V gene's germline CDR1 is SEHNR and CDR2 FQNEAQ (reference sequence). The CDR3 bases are TGTGCCAGCAGTAGTTGGGGACTGCGCACTGAAGCTTTCTTT. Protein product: CASSSWGLRTEAFF.

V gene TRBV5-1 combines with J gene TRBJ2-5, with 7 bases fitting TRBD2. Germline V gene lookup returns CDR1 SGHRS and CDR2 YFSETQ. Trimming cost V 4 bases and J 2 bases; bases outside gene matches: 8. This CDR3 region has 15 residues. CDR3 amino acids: CASSLRGDWQETQYF. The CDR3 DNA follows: TGCGCCAGCAGCCTCCGGGGGGATTGGCAAGAGACCCAGTACTTC.

The CDR3 region is CASSAGVYSGNTIYF. In nucleotides, the CDR3 is TGTGCCAGCAGCGCGGGGGTCTATTCAGGAAACACCATATATTTT. The J gene is TRBJ1-3, the V gene TRBV9, with a tentative D call TRBD1 (5 bases). V lost 3 bases, J lost 4 bases, and 14 bases lay in between. Germline lookup yields CDR1 SGDLS and CDR2 YYNGEE. The CDR3 extends over 15 amino acids.

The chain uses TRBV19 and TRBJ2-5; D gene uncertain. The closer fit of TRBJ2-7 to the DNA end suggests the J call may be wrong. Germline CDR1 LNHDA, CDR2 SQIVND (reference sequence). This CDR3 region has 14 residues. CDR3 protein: CASSTRGRAYEQYF. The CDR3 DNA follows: TGTGCCAGTAGTACACGTGGACGGGCCTACGAGCAGTACTTC.